Following are 21 T cell receptor beta chains from one sample sequenced in a study of hypomethylating agent response in myelodysplastic syndrome. Produced via immunoSEQ multiplex PCR; TCRdb's table is partial and in-frame only. In the table there are around 5,700 clones, 70% to 90% of which are singletons. The source material was bone marrow, sampled before or after starting hypomethylating agent treatment for myelodysplastic syndrome (not recorded which). The receptor set was obtained from a human donor with myelodysplastic syndrome.

The chain is built from TRBV6-5 and TRBJ2-1, with D tentatively TRBD1 or TRBD2 (6 bases each). The CDR3 spans 12 residues. With 6 bases removed from V and 14 bases from J, the gap between germline ends came to 17 bases. The germline CDR1 and CDR2 sequences are MNHEY and SVGAGI. CDR3 loop: CASSSMGGREFF. The CDR3 coding sequence is TGTGCCAGCAGCTCTATGGGGGGCCGGGAGTTCTTC.

The CDR3 DNA reads TGTGCCAGCAGCTCCACTTCCCGAGGGGTTCCCTCGTCACCCCTCCACTTT. Its translation is CASSSTSRGVPSSPLHF. V is TRBV7-8 and J is TRBJ1-6, with D tentatively TRBD1 (5 bases). V lost 4 bases to trimming and J lost 10 bases, with 23 bases between them. CDR1 and CDR2 from the germline V gene are SGHVS and FQNEAQ. The CDR3 is 17 amino acids.

The V call is TRBV14, the J call TRBJ2-1, with 7 bases fitting TRBD2. V lost 2 bases to trimming and J lost 10 bases; unmatched junction nucleotides: 2. Germline loops: CDR1 SGHDN, CDR2 FVKESK. This CDR3 comprises 12 residues. The CDR3 spells CASSQLAAEQFF. CDR3 nucleotides: TGTGCCAGCAGCCAACTAGCGGCCGAGCAGTTCTTC. Using reference TRBV14 and TRBJ2-1 for the parts outside the CDR3, the full variable domain is EAGVTQFPSHSVIEKGQTVTLRCDPISGHDNLYWYRRVMGKEIKFLLHFVKESKQDESGMPNNRFLAERTGGTYSTLKVQPAELEDSGVYFCASSQLAAEQFFGPGTRLTVL.

The chain employs TRBV2 and TRBJ1-5, with 10 bases lining up with TRBD1. The length of the CDR3 is 14 residues. The junction had 4 bases not matched to a gene; V was cut back by 5 bases and J by 6 bases. Germline CDR1 reads SNHLY; CDR2 reads FYNNEI. This CDR3 reads CASSSGQGFQPQHF. DNA of the CDR3: TGTGCCAGCAGTTCGGGACAGGGGTTTCAGCCCCAGCATTTT.

The V and J genes are TRBV7-7 and TRBJ2-1; unclear D gene. This CDR3 is built from 15 residues. The V end was cut by 4 bases, the J end by 6 bases, with 16 bases between. CDR1 is SSHAT, CDR2 FNYEAQ, per germline (reference sequence). CDR3 coding DNA: TGTGCCAGCAGCTACAGCTTAGGCGGTAGCAATGAGCAGTTCTTC. Translation gives CASSYSLGGSNEQFF.

V and J are TRBV7-9 and TRBJ2-3; D may match TRBD1 or TRBD2 (6 bases each). V lost 4 bases to trimming and J lost 6 bases, with 14 bases between them. Germline lookup yields CDR1 SEHNR and CDR2 FQNEAQ (reference sequence). This CDR3 has 14 residues. The CDR3, as DNA: TGTGCCAGCAGCTCGGAGGGGGGTTTCGATACGCAGTATTTT. As protein: CASSSEGGFDTQYF.

V usage is TRBV10-3 and J usage is TRBJ2-3; D gene uncertain. V was pared by 3 bases and J by 2 bases, with 12 bases between. The CDR3 consists of 15 residues. Looked up from germline, CDR1 is ENHRY and CDR2 is SYGVKD. The CDR3 DNA sequence: TGTGCCATCAGTGACCGGAACGACTTCACAGATACGCAGTATTTT. This sequence encodes CAISDRNDFTDTQYF.

The V and J genes are TRBV7-9 and TRBJ1-3, with D possibly matching TRBD1 (5 bases). Germline lookup yields CDR1 SEHNR and CDR2 FQNEAQ (reference sequence). The CDR3 has 13 amino acids. CDR3 protein: CGPQALSGNTIYF. CDR3 coding DNA: TGTGGACCACAGGCCCTCTCTGGAAACACCATATATTTT.

This clone has just a few counts. The rearrangement uses TRBV7-9 and TRBJ2-7; TRBD2 matches 9 bases. J was trimmed by 7 bases and V by 5 bases; bases with no gene match: 12. Germline V lookup: CDR1 SEHNR, CDR2 FQNEAQ (reference sequence). CDR3 length: 15 amino acids. The CDR3, as DNA: TGTGCCAGCAGCCCGCAGGGACTAGCCGGGGAGGAGCAGTACTTC. It specifies CASSPQGLAGEEQYF.

V gene TRBV15 combines with J gene TRBJ1-1, with D uncertain. V lost 0 bases and J 0 bases, leaving 14 bases between the germline ends. Germline V CDR1 and CDR2: LNHNV, YYDKDF (reference sequence). CDR3 length equals 17 residues. CDR3 residues: CATSREVSRRLNTEAFF. CDR3 in DNA: TGTGCCACCAGCAGAGAAGTTTCGCGACGGCTGAACACTGAAGCTTTCTTT.

This sequence joins TRBV11-3 and TRBJ2-1; a weak D match, TRBD2 (6 bases). Per the germline V gene, CDR1 is SGHNT and CDR2 is YENEEA. V gave up 5 bases and J gave up 0 bases, with 20 bases separating them. This CDR3 spans 18 amino acids. DNA for the CDR3: TGTGCCAGCAGCCCCCATGACTACTCGCGGGGCTCCTACAATGAGCAGTTCTTC. It is translated as CASSPHDYSRGSYNEQFF.

The rearrangement joins TRBV19 to TRBJ1-1, with 12 bases lining up with TRBD1. Germline lookup yields CDR1 LNHDA and CDR2 SQIVND (reference sequence). V lost 5 bases and J lost 7; bases outside the gene matches: 11. The CDR3 loop spans 16 amino acids. Here the CDR3 DNA reads TGTGCCAGTAGTTTCCTCCGGGACAGGGGGCTACTTGAAGCTTTCTTT. It yields the protein CASSFLRDRGLLEAFF.

This chain connects TRBV5-6 to TRBJ1-1, with 10 positions matching TRBD1. This CDR3 region has 17 residues. CDR1 and CDR2 (germline): SGHDT, YYEEEE. The V gene end was trimmed by 1 base and the J gene end by 4 bases; junction bases not matched to a gene: 10. CDR3 bases: TGTGCCAGCAGCTTGTGGGGACAGGGGAGCCTCGTCACTGAAGCTTTCTTT. Residues: CASSLWGQGSLVTEAFF.

V usage is TRBV5-6 and J usage is TRBJ2-3, with unresolved D. The CDR3 consists of 14 residues. Between the trimmed V and J ends, which lost 0 bases and 1 base, there was a span of 6 bases. Per the germline V gene, CDR1 is SGHDT and CDR2 is YYEEEE. The CDR3 sequence: CASSLAQGTDTQYF. In DNA, the CDR3 is TGTGCCAGCAGCTTGGCCCAGGGCACAGATACGCAGTATTTT. Full variable domain (missing parts from reference TRBV5-6 and TRBJ2-3): DAGVTQSPTHLIKTRGQQVTLRCSPKSGHDTVSWYQQALGQGPQFIFQYYEEEERQRGNFPDRFSGHQFPNYSSELNVNALLLGDSALYLCASSLAQGTDTQYFGPGTRLTVL.

A few counts support this clone. The chain links TRBV19 to TRBJ2-7; 13 bases fit TRBD2. The CDR3 has 16 amino acids. In germline, CDR1 is LNHDA, CDR2 SQIVND (reference sequence). V shed 3 bases, J shed 5 bases, and the junction held 7 bases outside the gene matches. The CDR3 protein is CASSITSGRAGDEQYF. CDR3 coding DNA: TGTGCCAGTAGTATCACTAGCGGGAGGGCCGGGGACGAGCAGTACTTC.

V and J are TRBV10-3 and TRBJ2-7; a possible D gene is TRBD1 (7 bases). Trimming stripped 6 bases from V and 7 bases from J, with 16 bases between. The CDR3 has 13 residues. From germline, CDR1 is ENHRY and CDR2 SYGVKD. Written as DNA, the CDR3 is TGTGCCATCAGCCAAACAGGGGAGGAAGAGCAGTACTTC. The encoded protein is CAISQTGEEEQYF.

This chain connects TRBV7-3 to TRBJ2-2; no clear D gene. This CDR3 contains 15 residues. V was pared by 0 bases and J by 7 bases, with 12 bases between. Per germline, CDR1 SGHTA and CDR2 FQGTGA. The CDR3: CASSLTSSARGELFF. In DNA form, the CDR3 reads TGTGCCAGCAGCTTAACGAGTTCAGCACGCGGGGAGCTGTTTTTT.

This chain connects TRBV27 to TRBJ2-1; D may be TRBD2 (5 bases). Trimming shortened V by 2 bases and J by 1 base, and 9 bases separated the two germline ends. CDR3 length: 15 residues. Germline CDR1 reads MNHEY; CDR2 reads SMNVEV (reference sequence). In nucleotides, the CDR3 is TGTGCCAGCAGTTTAACCGGGGAGTCCTACAATGAGCAGTTCTTC. Translation gives CASSLTGESYNEQFF.

The chain employs TRBV6-1 and TRBJ2-7, with 7 bases aligning to TRBD2. Germline V gene data show CDR1 as MNHNS and CDR2 as SASEGT. With V trimmed by 8 bases and J by 3 bases, 7 bases remained unmatched. The CDR3 contains 13 residues. The CDR3, as DNA: TGTGCCAGCGAGCGGGGCAGAAGCTACGAGCAGTACTTC. As protein: CASERGRSYEQYF.

In its sample, this clone was seen a few times. The V gene is TRBV11-2, the J gene TRBJ1-1; unclear D gene. CDR1 is SGHAT and CDR2 is FQNNGV in the germline V gene. Trimming shortened V by 7 bases and J by 3 bases, and 6 bases separated the two germline ends. The CDR3 is made up of 11 amino acids. The CDR3 DNA reads as TGTGCCAGCATCCTAGACACTGAAGCTTTCTTT. As protein: CASILDTEAFF.

The chain joins TRBV4-3 to TRBJ1-1; D remains ambiguous. Trimming removed 3 bases at V and 5 bases at J, with 13 bases between. Germline CDR1 LGHNA, CDR2 YSLEER. The CDR3 length is 14 residues. The CDR3 sequence is CASSQTETRTEAFF. DNA of the CDR3: TGCGCCAGCAGCCAGACTGAAACACGGACTGAAGCTTTCTTT.